The 29 T cell receptor beta chains below come from one sample, sequenced in a study of blood T cell repertoires in COVID-19. The assay was immunoSEQ multiplex PCR, and TCRdb's table has in-frame clones only and misses some. Of approximately 240,000 clones listed, around 80% are singletons. Material for sequencing was peripheral blood. These receptors were collected from a woman aged 55-70 years who had recovered from COVID-19.

The rearrangement uses TRBV4-1 and TRBJ2-1; TRBD2 aligns across 13 bases. CDR1 and CDR2 from the germline V gene are MGHRA and YSYEKL. The CDR3 totals 17 residues. The trim removed 1 base at V and 8 bases at J, leaving 8 bases unmatched. CDR3 nucleotides: TGCGCCAGCAGCCAAGTAGGGACTAGCGGGGTTTGTGATGAGCAGTTCTTC. Translated, it gives CASSQVGTSGVCDEQFF.

The chain has TRBV4-3 and TRBJ2-5, with a weak D call TRBD2 (5 bases). The CDR3 is 15 amino acids. Germline assignment: CDR1 LGHNA and CDR2 YSLEER. V lost 0 bases and J 6 bases, leaving 14 bases between the germline ends. The CDR3 loop reads CASSQDSGSGKTQYF. The CDR3 DNA follows: TGCGCCAGCAGCCAAGATTCAGGTTCGGGGAAGACCCAGTACTTC.

This clone appeared once. The gene calls are TRBV6-2 or TRBV6-3 and TRBJ1-2, with a weak D call TRBD1 (5 bases). Germline V CDR1 and CDR2: MNHEY, SVGEGT. There are 16 residues in the CDR3. The V end lost 2 bases, the J end lost 2 bases, and 15 bases lay between the germline ends. CDR3 nucleotide sequence: TGTGCCAGCAGTTACCCCCCCATGGGGGGAAACTATGGCTACACCTTC. It is translated as CASSYPPMGGNYGYTF.

The V and J genes are TRBV5-1 and TRBJ2-7; possible D gene TRBD1, 6 bases. The germline CDR1 and CDR2 sequences are SGHRS and YFSETQ. Trimming left V 1 base short and J 5 bases short, with 16 bases between. CDR3 length equals 15 residues. Here the CDR3 DNA reads TGCGCCAGCAGCTTGTTTAAGCAGGGGAGTAACGAGCAGTACTTC. It codes for CASSLFKQGSNEQYF.

V usage is TRBV5-6 and J usage is TRBJ1-2; D is uncertain. The CDR3 contains 14 residues. In germline, CDR1 is SGHDT, CDR2 YYEEEE. The V end was cut by 0 bases, the J end by 2 bases, with 8 bases between. Here the CDR3 DNA reads TGTGCCAGCAGCTTGGTACAGATCAACTATGGCTACACCTTC. Its translation: CASSLVQINYGYTF.

The rearrangement uses TRBV20-1 and TRBJ2-3; D may be TRBD2 (6 bases). The germline CDR1 and CDR2 sequences are DFQATT and SNEGSKA (reference sequence). The V end lost 5 bases, the J end lost 6 bases, and 9 bases lay between the germline ends. There are 11 residues in the CDR3. DNA of the CDR3: TGCAGTGCTCCTCTAGCGGATACGCAGTATTTT. It is translated as CSAPLADTQYF.

The chain joins TRBV2 to TRBJ1-1; D is unclear. CDR1 is SNHLY and CDR2 is FYNNEI in the germline V gene. Trimming left V 4 bases short and J 7 bases short, with 13 bases between. The CDR3 extends over 13 amino acids. CDR3 coding DNA: TGTGCCAGCAGTGGCTTAAACTACGGTGAAGCTTTCTTT. It is translated as CASSGLNYGEAFF.

V is TRBV4-3 and J is TRBJ2-2, with 7 bases matching TRBD2. Germline V gene lookup returns CDR1 LGHNA and CDR2 YSLEER. CDR3 length equals 16 residues. After removal of 1 base from V and 0 bases from J, the junction contained 2 bases not matched to a gene. The CDR3: CASSQAAGANTGELFF. In nucleotides, the CDR3 is TGCGCCAGCAGCCAAGCGGCGGGGGCGAACACCGGGGAGCTGTTTTTT.

This clone was observed a single time. The chain carries TRBV6-5 and TRBJ1-2; 8 positions agree with TRBD1. Germline V CDR1 and CDR2: MNHEY, SVGAGI. V lost 5 bases, J lost 8 bases, and 4 bases stayed unmatched. CDR3 length: 12 amino acids. CDR3 sequence: CASSQQGGGYTF. CDR3 in DNA: TGTGCCAGCAGTCAACAGGGGGGCGGCTACACCTTC.

The V and J genes are TRBV29-1 and TRBJ1-1, with 7 bases matching TRBD1. The germline V gene has CDR1 SQVTM and CDR2 ANQGSEA. V dropped 6 bases and J dropped 1; count of bases not matched to a gene: 2. The CDR3 consists of 12 residues. The CDR3 DNA sequence: TGCAGCGTCTGGACAGGGAACACTGAAGCTTTCTTT. As protein: CSVWTGNTEAFF.

This clone was recorded a few times. CDR3 region: CASSPEAGKDQPQHF. The CDR3 DNA follows: TGTGCCAGCTCACCCGAAGCAGGGAAAGATCAGCCCCAGCATTTT. J is TRBJ1-5 and V is TRBV18; possibly TRBD1 for D (5 bases). Trimming took 3 bases from V and 5 from J, leaving 14 bases between them. The germline V gene encodes CDR1 KGHSH and CDR2 LQKENI. The CDR3 extends over 15 amino acids.

This chain uses TRBV2 with TRBJ2-7; D not certain. The CDR3 sequence is 11 residues long. Germline V gene lookup returns CDR1 SNHLY and CDR2 FYNNEI. V was cut by 6 bases and J by 4 bases, with 7 bases left in between. CDR3 loop: CASSFLYEQYF. The CDR3 coding sequence is TGTGCCAGCAGCTTCCTTTACGAGCAGTACTTC.

V is TRBV27 and J is TRBJ2-1; 9 nucleotides agree with TRBD1. Losses at the gene ends were 8 bases for V and 3 bases for J; bases not matched to a gene: 11. In germline, CDR1 is MNHEY, CDR2 SMNVEV (reference sequence). This CDR3 contains 16 residues. CDR3 sequence: CASRYRGTGFYNEQFF. The CDR3 DNA sequence: TGTGCCAGCCGATATCGGGGGACAGGGTTCTACAATGAGCAGTTCTTC.

The rearrangement uses TRBV30 and TRBJ2-3; D not resolved. With 5 bases removed from V and 5 bases from J, the gap between germline ends came to 14 bases. This CDR3 is built from 13 residues. Germline V lookup: CDR1 GTSNPN, CDR2 SVGIG (reference sequence). In DNA, the CDR3 is TGTGCCTGGGGGGTCACGATCGGAGATACGCAGTATTTT. Its protein is CAWGVTIGDTQYF.

On this clone itself: A read error may produce the germline difference seen at one junction end. This chain links TRBV6-1 with TRBJ1-2; D may be TRBD1 (6 bases). Per the germline V gene, CDR1 is MNHNS and CDR2 is SASEGT. The CDR3 length is 15 residues. The CDR3 region is CASSEEQGLDYGYTF. CDR3 nucleotides: TGTGCCAGCAGCGAAGAACAGGGTCTCGATTATGGCTACACCTTC.

The chain combines TRBV27 with TRBJ2-5; D may be TRBD1 (6 bases). The CDR3 is 12 amino acids. V was cut by 3 bases and J by 5 bases, with 7 bases left in between. Germline V gene lookup returns CDR1 MNHEY and CDR2 SMNVEV (reference sequence). The CDR3 DNA reads as TGTGCCAGCAGTTTTCAGGGGGAGACCCAGTACTTC. Amino acids: CASSFQGETQYF.

This chain joins TRBV2 and TRBJ1-1; 7 nucleotides align to TRBD1. There are 13 residues in the CDR3. Germline values: CDR1 SNHLY, CDR2 FYNNEI. V lost 1 base and J lost 4; bases outside the gene matches: 0. The CDR3 is CASSEEGATEAFF. As DNA, the CDR3 is TGTGCCAGCAGTGAAGAGGGGGCCACTGAAGCTTTCTTT.

This clone has only a few counts. The chain recombines TRBV28 with TRBJ1-5; D possibly corresponds to TRBD1 (5 bases). Germline V gene lookup returns CDR1 MDHEN and CDR2 SYDVKM. The CDR3 has 18 amino acids. Trimming took off 7 bases at V and 4 bases at J, with 26 bases between the two ends. CDR3 region: CASTPLFWGDVKNQPQHF. CDR3 DNA sequence: TGTGCCAGCACCCCTCTTTTCTGGGGGGATGTCAAGAATCAGCCCCAGCATTTT.

V and J are TRBV5-4 and TRBJ1-1, with a tentative D call TRBD1 (5 bases). The CDR3 loop spans 16 amino acids. Trimming took 4 bases from V and 7 from J, leaving 23 bases between them. Germline assignment: CDR1 SGHNT and CDR2 YYREEE (reference sequence). The DNA for the CDR3 is TGTGCCAGCAGCCCTCTAGGGGTTGGAATCATGGTTGAAGCTTTCTTT. It codes for CASSPLGVGIMVEAFF. The entire variable domain, with the rest obtained from reference TRBV5-4 and TRBJ1-1, is as follows: ETGVTQSPTHLIKTRGQQVTLRCSSQSGHNTVSWYQQALGQGPQFIFQYYREEENGRGNFPPRFSGLQFPNYSSELNVNALELDDSALYLCASSPLGVGIMVEAFFGQGTRLTVV.

The rearrangement joins TRBV5-6 to TRBJ1-1; D unresolved. This CDR3 spans 13 amino acids. Germline CDR1 and CDR2: SGHDT and YYEEEE. V lost 4 bases to trimming and J lost 1 base, with 8 bases between them. CDR3 sequence (DNA): TGTGCCAGCAGCCAAGTCGGGAACACTGAAGCTTTCTTT. Translated: CASSQVGNTEAFF. Looking up the rest from reference TRBV5-6 and TRBJ1-1 gives the full variable domain: DAGVTQSPTHLIKTRGQQVTLRCSPKSGHDTVSWYQQALGQGPQFIFQYYEEEERQRGNFPDRFSGHQFPNYSSELNVNALLLGDSALYLCASSQVGNTEAFFGQGTRLTVV.

The rearrangement links TRBV7-3 to TRBJ2-2, with 7 bases aligning to TRBD1. This CDR3 region has 14 residues. Germline assignment: CDR1 SGHTA and CDR2 FQGTGA. The J segment lost 7 bases and the V segment lost 3 bases, leaving 5 bases of the junction unmatched. The chain's CDR3 is CASSLTGYGGELFF. Written as DNA, the CDR3 is TGTGCCAGCAGCTTGACAGGGTACGGCGGGGAGCTGTTTTTT.

In DNA form, the CDR3 reads TGTGCCATCAGTGATTCAATAGGGGGCTCTGGGGCCAACGTCCTGACTTTC. Protein: CAISDSIGGSGANVLTF. V and J are TRBV10-3 and TRBJ2-6, with TRBD1 as a possible D gene (6 bases). The CDR3 consists of 17 residues. V lost 3 bases and J lost 0, with 12 bases in between. Germline loops: CDR1 ENHRY, CDR2 SYGVKD.

The rearrangement joins TRBV7-8 to TRBJ1-2, with 7 bases that match TRBD1. This CDR3 has 14 amino acids. The germline V gene has CDR1 SGHVS and CDR2 FQNEAQ. J gave up 4 bases and V 4 bases, and 6 bases lay outside the gene matches. The CDR3 sequence: CASSSRQGGYGYTF. CDR3 DNA: TGTGCCAGCAGCTCCAGACAGGGTGGCTATGGCTACACCTTC. Full variable domain (remainder filled in from reference TRBV7-8 and TRBJ1-2): GAGVSQSPRYKVAKRGQDVALRCDPISGHVSLFWYQQALGQGPEFLTYFQNEAQLDKSGLPSDRFFAERPEGSVSTLKIQRTQQEDSAVYLCASSSRQGGYGYTFGSGTRLTVV.

The chain employs TRBV7-2 and TRBJ2-2; no clear D gene. This CDR3 is built from 14 residues. V was shortened by 2 bases and J by 1 base, with 5 bases between the two germline ends. CDR1 is SGHTA and CDR2 is FQGNSA in the germline V gene. The DNA of the CDR3 is TGTGCCAGCAGCTTATACAAGAACACCGGGGAGCTGTTTTTT. Its translation: CASSLYKNTGELFF.

The chain has TRBV3-1 (or the pseudogene TRBV3-2) and TRBJ2-2; 7 bases are a match to TRBD1. With 1 base clipped from V and 6 bases from J, the junction kept 5 bases outside the gene matches. The CDR3 sequence is 15 residues long. Germline V gives CDR1 LGHDT, CDR2 YNNKEL (reference sequence). DNA of the CDR3: TGTGCCAGCAGCCAAGTTAAGGGGGCATCCGGGGAGCTGTTTTTT. Encoded protein: CASSQVKGASGELFF.

The genes are TRBV7-2 and TRBJ2-1; the match to TRBD2 covers 8 bases. The CDR3 is 16 residues long. Per the germline V gene, CDR1 is SGHTA and CDR2 is FQGNSA. V lost 2 bases, J lost 8 bases, and 11 bases stayed unmatched. Here the CDR3 reads CASSLRDGGAGDEQFF. The DNA for the CDR3 is TGTGCCAGCAGCTTACGTGACGGGGGGGCCGGTGATGAGCAGTTCTTC.

This sequence joins TRBV19 and TRBJ1-6; D might be TRBD1 (5 bases). The CDR3 extends over 19 amino acids. Germline lookup yields CDR1 LNHDA and CDR2 SQIVND (reference sequence). V lost 6 bases to trimming and J lost 9 bases, with 30 bases between them. CDR3 coding DNA: TGTGCCAGTAGCCCCCCCTTCACAGGTACGGCAAGTAGTGGTTCACCCCTCCACTTT. The encoded protein is CASSPPFTGTASSGSPLHF.

V is TRBV6-1 and J is TRBJ2-1; a weak D match, TRBD1 (6 bases). V was clipped by 3 bases and J by 5 bases, with 11 bases between them. Per the germline V gene, CDR1 is MNHNS and CDR2 is SASEGT. CDR3 length: 14 residues. The CDR3 sequence: CASSDPGTHNEQFF. DNA of the CDR3: TGTGCCAGCAGTGATCCCGGGACACACAATGAGCAGTTCTTC.

The gene calls are TRBV6-6 and TRBJ1-6; 7 nucleotides match TRBD1. With 0 bases clipped from V and 6 bases from J, the junction kept 5 bases outside the gene matches. The germline V gene encodes CDR1 MNHNY and CDR2 SVGAGI (reference sequence). This CDR3 is 16 amino acids long. CDR3 region: CASSYSTAGGNSPLHF. CDR3 coding DNA: TGTGCCAGCAGTTACTCGACGGCAGGGGGTAATTCACCCCTCCACTTT.